A selection of T cell receptor beta chains follows, all from one sample in a study of blood T cell repertoires in COVID-19. Generated by immunoSEQ multiplex PCR, the TCRdb table keeps only in-frame clones and is missing some. The repertoire includes fewer than 200,000 clones, approximately 84% of them detected once, and more than 10% sits in the top ten. Sequenced: PBMCs or T cells enriched from blood (not recorded which). The receptors stem from a man aged 50 to 60 who had recovered from COVID-19. Both conserved end residues are part of each CDR3. Each record gives: D gene, clone size, V gene, J gene, CDR3 protein, CDR3 DNA. The D gene is left open where the match is weak. The size of a clone is reported for some rows only, either as once, few or many, or as a class for expanded clones.

d_call: -
clone_size: -
v_call: TRBV28
j_call: TRBJ1-2
cdr3_aa: CASSLSGGRLVGYTF
cdr3_nt: TGTGCCAGCAGTTTATCCGGGGGGCGCTTGGTTGGCTACACCTTC

d_call: -
clone_size: -
v_call: TRBV3-1/TRBV3-2
j_call: TRBJ1-2
cdr3_aa: CASSPLHRGGYTF
cdr3_nt: TGTGCCAGCAGCCCACTCCATAGGGGTGGCTACACCTTC

d_call: TRBD2
clone_size: -
v_call: TRBV7-3
j_call: TRBJ2-2
cdr3_aa: CASSSSGGANTGELFF
cdr3_nt: TGTGCCAGCAGCTCTAGCGGGGGGGCGAACACCGGGGAGCTGTTTTTT

d_call: TRBD1
clone_size: -
v_call: TRBV6-2/TRBV6-3
j_call: TRBJ1-5
cdr3_aa: CASSFDREVGQPQHF
cdr3_nt: TGTGCCAGCAGTTTTGACAGGGAAGTCGGTCAGCCCCAGCATTTT

d_call: -
clone_size: -
v_call: TRBV28
j_call: TRBJ2-1
cdr3_aa: CASSSRGVEQFF
cdr3_nt: TGTGCCAGCAGTTCCCGCGGCGTTGAGCAGTTCTTC

d_call: -
clone_size: few
v_call: TRBV7-2
j_call: TRBJ1-2
cdr3_aa: CASSASYRDYGYTF
cdr3_nt: TGTGCCAGCAGCGCGTCCTACAGGGACTATGGCTACACCTTC

d_call: TRBD1
clone_size: -
v_call: TRBV4-1
j_call: TRBJ1-2
cdr3_aa: CASSQGDREGGYTF
cdr3_nt: TGCGCCAGCAGCCAAGGGGACAGGGAAGGCGGCTACACCTTC

d_call: TRBD1
clone_size: few
v_call: TRBV6-2/TRBV6-3
j_call: TRBJ1-5
cdr3_aa: CASSQIRDRGQPQHF
cdr3_nt: TGTGCCAGCAGTCAGATCCGGGACAGGGGACAGCCCCAGCATTTT

d_call: -
clone_size: -
v_call: TRBV29-1
j_call: TRBJ1-3
cdr3_aa: CSAGAGSSGNTIYF
cdr3_nt: TGCAGCGCTGGGGCGGGGAGCTCTGGAAACACCATATATTTT

d_call: TRBD1
clone_size: -
v_call: TRBV5-6
j_call: TRBJ2-6
cdr3_aa: CASSFPTFGTGSGANVLTF
cdr3_nt: TGTGCCAGCAGCTTCCCAACTTTCGGGACAGGGTCTGGGGCCAACGTCCTGACTTTC

d_call: -
clone_size: -
v_call: TRBV12-3/TRBV12-4
j_call: TRBJ1-1
cdr3_aa: CASSFSGYFEAFF
cdr3_nt: TGTGCCAGCAGTTTTTCGGGGTACTTTGAAGCTTTCTTT

d_call: TRBD1
clone_size: -
v_call: TRBV3-1/TRBV3-2
j_call: TRBJ1-2
cdr3_aa: CASRTGGASSGYTF
cdr3_nt: TGTGCCAGCAGGACAGGGGGCGCTTCTAGTGGCTACACCTTC

d_call: TRBD1
clone_size: -
v_call: TRBV4-1
j_call: TRBJ1-2
cdr3_aa: CASSPGGENYGYTF
cdr3_nt: TGCGCCAGCAGCCCAGGGGGCGAGAACTATGGCTACACCTTC

d_call: -
clone_size: -
v_call: TRBV7-9
j_call: TRBJ2-5
cdr3_aa: CASSLIRGIQETQYF
cdr3_nt: TGTGCCAGCAGCTTAATTCGAGGGATCCAAGAGACCCAGTACTTC

d_call: -
clone_size: -
v_call: TRBV9
j_call: TRBJ1-3
cdr3_aa: CASSVASGAGNTIYF
cdr3_nt: TGTGCCAGCAGCGTAGCCTCAGGGGCTGGAAACACCATATATTTT

d_call: -
clone_size: -
v_call: TRBV5-1
j_call: TRBJ1-5
cdr3_aa: CASSLGQEENQPQHF
cdr3_nt: TGCGCCAGCAGCTTGGGGCAGGAGGAAAATCAGCCCCAGCATTTT

d_call: -
clone_size: once
v_call: TRBV30
j_call: TRBJ1-5
cdr3_aa: CAWSGAGGNSNQPQHF
cdr3_nt: TGTGCCTGGAGTGGGGCGGGGGGTAATAGCAATCAGCCCCAGCATTTT

d_call: -
clone_size: -
v_call: TRBV9
j_call: TRBJ1-1
cdr3_aa: CASGWAENTEAFF
cdr3_nt: TGTGCCAGCGGTTGGGCAGAGAACACTGAAGCTTTCTTT

d_call: -
clone_size: once
v_call: TRBV10-3
j_call: TRBJ2-7
cdr3_aa: CAISESSTGSTYEQYF
cdr3_nt: TGTGCCATCAGTGAGTCGTCGACAGGCTCAACCTACGAGCAGTACTTC

d_call: TRBD1
clone_size: -
v_call: TRBV18
j_call: TRBJ1-2
cdr3_aa: CASSPRNLDRGSDLTSGYTF
cdr3_nt: TGTGCCAGCTCACCACGAAACTTGGACAGGGGCTCCGATTTAACGAGTGGCTACACCTTC

d_call: TRBD1
clone_size: -
v_call: TRBV5-1
j_call: TRBJ2-1
cdr3_aa: CASSSRTGGLGEQFF
cdr3_nt: TGCGCCAGCAGCTCTAGGACAGGGGGATTAGGGGAGCAGTTCTTC

d_call: -
clone_size: once
v_call: TRBV2
j_call: TRBJ2-5
cdr3_aa: CASSLDGRVGGTQYF
cdr3_nt: TGTGCCAGCAGCTTAGACGGGCGGGTTGGCGGGACCCAGTACTTC

d_call: -
clone_size: once
v_call: TRBV6-4
j_call: TRBJ2-7
cdr3_aa: CASSSQGSSSHEQYF
cdr3_nt: TGTGCCAGCAGTTCTCAGGGGTCTTCCTCCCACGAGCAGTACTTC

d_call: TRBD1
clone_size: few
v_call: TRBV4-2
j_call: TRBJ1-2
cdr3_aa: CASSPWGRGQGGYTF
cdr3_nt: TGTGCCAGCAGCCCCTGGGGCCGGGGACAGGGTGGCTACACCTTC

d_call: TRBD1
clone_size: -
v_call: TRBV7-9
j_call: TRBJ1-6
cdr3_aa: CASSIGTGYNSPLHF
cdr3_nt: TGTGCCAGCAGCATAGGGACAGGGTATAATTCACCCCTCCACTTT

d_call: -
clone_size: -
v_call: TRBV30
j_call: TRBJ1-2
cdr3_aa: CAWTQDTYGYTF
cdr3_nt: TGTGCCTGGACCCAAGACACCTATGGCTACACCTTC

d_call: TRBD1
clone_size: -
v_call: TRBV28
j_call: TRBJ1-2
cdr3_aa: CASSYSPKGARGYTF
cdr3_nt: TGTGCCAGCAGTTATTCGCCGAAGGGGGCGCGGGGCTACACCTTC

d_call: TRBD1
clone_size: -
v_call: TRBV5-1
j_call: TRBJ2-2
cdr3_aa: CASSLEGTGGRAGELFF
cdr3_nt: TGCGCCAGCAGCTTGGAAGGGACAGGGGGACGGGCCGGGGAGCTGTTTTTT

d_call: -
clone_size: -
v_call: TRBV7-9
j_call: TRBJ1-3
cdr3_aa: CASSQSGVVRVPSGNTIYF
cdr3_nt: TGTGCCAGCAGCCAATCTGGCGTCGTGCGGGTCCCCTCTGGAAACACCATATATTTT

d_call: TRBD1
clone_size: -
v_call: TRBV19
j_call: TRBJ2-2
cdr3_aa: CASSADRTVGTGELFF
cdr3_nt: TGTGCCAGTAGTGCGGACAGGACTGTGGGCACCGGGGAGCTGTTTTTT

d_call: -
clone_size: -
v_call: TRBV6-2/TRBV6-3
j_call: TRBJ1-1
cdr3_aa: CASSGGGTEAFF
cdr3_nt: TGTGCCAGCAGTGGGGGGGGCACTGAAGCTTTCTTT

d_call: -
clone_size: -
v_call: TRBV5-1
j_call: TRBJ1-3
cdr3_aa: CASSLGTANTIYF
cdr3_nt: TGCGCCAGCAGCTTGGGGACAGCGAACACCATATATTTT

d_call: TRBD1
clone_size: -
v_call: TRBV18
j_call: TRBJ1-5
cdr3_aa: CASSPDRGSNQPQHF
cdr3_nt: TGTGCCAGCTCACCCGACAGGGGGAGCAATCAGCCCCAGCATTTT

d_call: TRBD1
clone_size: -
v_call: TRBV29-1
j_call: TRBJ1-4
cdr3_aa: CSVGTGAANEKLFF
cdr3_nt: TGCAGCGTGGGGACAGGGGCCGCTAATGAAAAACTGTTTTTT

d_call: TRBD2
clone_size: -
v_call: TRBV6-5
j_call: TRBJ2-5
cdr3_aa: CASSMTLAGGPDF
cdr3_nt: TGTGCCAGCAGTATGACGCTAGCGGGGGGGCCCGACTTC

d_call: -
clone_size: -
v_call: TRBV11-2
j_call: TRBJ1-2
cdr3_aa: CAVGGYIDYGYTF
cdr3_nt: TGTGCCGTGGGGGGGTACATTGACTATGGCTACACCTTC

d_call: -
clone_size: -
v_call: TRBV7-2
j_call: TRBJ1-3
cdr3_aa: CASSLLSLSGNTIYF
cdr3_nt: TGTGCCAGCAGCTTACTGTCTCTCTCTGGAAACACCATATATTTT

d_call: TRBD1
clone_size: -
v_call: TRBV5-1
j_call: TRBJ2-5
cdr3_aa: CASSASGGSETQYF
cdr3_nt: TGCGCCAGCAGCGCCTCAGGGGGCTCGGAGACCCAGTACTTC

d_call: -
clone_size: few
v_call: TRBV18
j_call: TRBJ2-2
cdr3_aa: CASSPPFGVNSGELFF
cdr3_nt: TGTGCCAGCTCACCACCATTCGGGGTGAATAGCGGGGAGCTGTTTTTT

d_call: -
clone_size: -
v_call: TRBV27
j_call: TRBJ2-1
cdr3_aa: CASRNAGPVRNEQFF
cdr3_nt: TGTGCCAGCAGAAACGCGGGCCCCGTGAGGAATGAGCAGTTCTTC

d_call: -
clone_size: -
v_call: TRBV3-1/TRBV3-2
j_call: TRBJ2-7
cdr3_aa: CASSLDTSSEQYF
cdr3_nt: TGTGCCAGCAGCCTGGACACGAGCTCCGAGCAGTACTTC

d_call: -
clone_size: once
v_call: TRBV11-1
j_call: TRBJ2-5
cdr3_aa: CASSQVRLSRQETQYF
cdr3_nt: TGTGCCAGCAGCCAAGTGAGGCTATCTCGTCAAGAGACCCAGTACTTC

d_call: TRBD1
clone_size: -
v_call: TRBV4-1
j_call: TRBJ1-2
cdr3_aa: CASSQLRGLTGAGYTF
cdr3_nt: TGCGCCAGCAGCCAGCTCCGGGGTCTGACAGGGGCTGGCTACACCTTC

d_call: -
clone_size: -
v_call: TRBV12-3/TRBV12-4
j_call: TRBJ2-1
cdr3_aa: CASSEYNEQFF
cdr3_nt: TGTGCCAGCAGTGAGTACAATGAGCAGTTCTTC

d_call: -
clone_size: -
v_call: TRBV6-4
j_call: TRBJ1-2
cdr3_aa: CASPWDLGGIYGYTF
cdr3_nt: TGTGCCAGTCCTTGGGACCTTGGGGGGATCTATGGCTACACCTTC

d_call: -
clone_size: -
v_call: TRBV7-2
j_call: TRBJ1-2
cdr3_aa: CASSSRRAPYGYTF
cdr3_nt: TGTGCCAGCAGCTCGCGCAGGGCGCCCTATGGCTACACCTTC

d_call: TRBD1
clone_size: -
v_call: TRBV9
j_call: TRBJ1-3
cdr3_aa: CASSPRTGGLSGNTIYF
cdr3_nt: TGTGCCAGCAGCCCCCGGACAGGGGGCTTGTCTGGAAACACCATATATTTT

d_call: TRBD2
clone_size: -
v_call: TRBV4-1
j_call: TRBJ2-5
cdr3_aa: CASSQDLAGGQKTQYF
cdr3_nt: TGCGCCAGCAGCCAAGATCTGGCGGGGGGGCAAAAGACCCAGTACTTC

d_call: TRBD2
clone_size: once
v_call: TRBV4-1
j_call: TRBJ2-3
cdr3_aa: CASSQDKGLPTDTQYF
cdr3_nt: TGCGCCAGCAGCCAAGATAAGGGACTACCCACAGATACGCAGTATTTT

d_call: -
clone_size: -
v_call: TRBV9
j_call: TRBJ2-5
cdr3_aa: CASSVRTGTGGETQYF
cdr3_nt: TGTGCCAGCAGCGTCCGCACCGGGACTGGGGGTGAGACCCAGTACTTC

d_call: TRBD1
clone_size: -
v_call: TRBV7-3
j_call: TRBJ2-7
cdr3_aa: CASSLTSRRDRGYEQYF
cdr3_nt: TGTGCCAGCAGCTTAACTTCGCGCCGGGACAGGGGGTACGAGCAGTACTTC

d_call: -
clone_size: -
v_call: TRBV14
j_call: TRBJ1-2
cdr3_aa: CASSPLLGRGGGYTF
cdr3_nt: TGTGCCAGCAGCCCCCTCTTGGGCAGAGGAGGTGGCTACACCTTC

d_call: -
clone_size: -
v_call: TRBV4-3
j_call: TRBJ2-7
cdr3_aa: CASSQDRGSYEQYF
cdr3_nt: TGCGCCAGCAGCCAAGACCGCGGTTCCTACGAGCAGTACTTC

d_call: TRBD1
clone_size: -
v_call: TRBV7-8
j_call: TRBJ2-7
cdr3_aa: CASRKKQGAYEQYF
cdr3_nt: TGTGCCAGCAGGAAAAAACAGGGGGCCTACGAGCAGTACTTC

d_call: TRBD2
clone_size: once
v_call: TRBV4-1
j_call: TRBJ2-1
cdr3_aa: CASSHGGGDAYEQFF
cdr3_nt: TGCGCCAGCAGTCACGGTGGGGGGGACGCGTATGAGCAGTTCTTC